This section outlines one T cell receptor (beta chain) sequence together with its context. Its antigen is not known. UMIs were added to TCR cDNA along with a universal primer site when it was made by 5'RACE template switching. MiXCR was run by TCRdb on the 5' RACE reads, yielding one entry per CDR3 protein. The repertoire holds 120,000 or so distinct CDR3 sequences, 15% seen once, with roughly 45% in the top ten. This record belongs to a study of T cells after yellow fever vaccination. For the study at large: Fractions of limited cellularity were prepared by means of SMART-Seq v4 Ultra Low Input. Study-wide points: Subsequent to the booster, the majority of primary-vaccination clones reappeared (roughly 97% CD4, 80% to 90% CD8). Weaker in magnitude, the secondary response showed a faster peak on day 5 versus 15.

V was pared by 3 bases and J by 4 bases, with 6 bases between. CDR1 and CDR2 (germline): LNHDA, SQIVND (reference sequence). The CDR3 consists of 13 residues. The V gene is TRBV19, the J gene TRBJ2-2; D is uncertain. The sequence was collected from a man aged 18 to 29 who received the YFV17D yellow fever vaccine. Source: CD8+ T cells sorted from PBMCs, taken 5 days after the yellow fever booster vaccination. The CDR3 DNA follows: TGTGCCAGTAGTATCGGAAGCACCGGGGAGCTGTTTTTT. It encodes CASSIGSTGELFF. The complete variable domain, with remaining parts taken from reference TRBV19 and TRBJ2-2, reads DGGITQSPKYLFRKEGQNVTLSCEQNLNHDAMYWYRQDPGQGLRLIYYSQIVNDFQKGDIAEGYSVSREKKESFPLTVTSAQKNPTAFYLCASSIGSTGELFFGEGSRLTVL.